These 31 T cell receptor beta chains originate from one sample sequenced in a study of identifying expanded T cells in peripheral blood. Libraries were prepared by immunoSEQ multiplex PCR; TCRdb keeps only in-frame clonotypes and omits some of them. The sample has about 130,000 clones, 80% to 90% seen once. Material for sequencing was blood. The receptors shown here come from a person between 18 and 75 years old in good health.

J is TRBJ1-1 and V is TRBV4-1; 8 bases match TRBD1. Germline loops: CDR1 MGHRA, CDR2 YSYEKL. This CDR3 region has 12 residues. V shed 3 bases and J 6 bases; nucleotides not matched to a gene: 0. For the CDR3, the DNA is TGCGCCAGCAGCCAGGACAGGGCTGAAGCTTTCTTT. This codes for CASSQDRAEAFF.

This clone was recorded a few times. The CDR3 DNA follows: TGCGCCAGCAGCCAAGAGCCTAGCGGAGAGACCCAGTACTTC. Residues: CASSQEPSGETQYF. This rearrangement joins TRBV4-1 to TRBJ2-5, with 7 bases aligning to TRBD2. Trimming removed 0 bases from V and 4 bases from J; junction bases left unmatched: 2. From germline, CDR1 is MGHRA and CDR2 YSYEKL. CDR3 length equals 14 residues.

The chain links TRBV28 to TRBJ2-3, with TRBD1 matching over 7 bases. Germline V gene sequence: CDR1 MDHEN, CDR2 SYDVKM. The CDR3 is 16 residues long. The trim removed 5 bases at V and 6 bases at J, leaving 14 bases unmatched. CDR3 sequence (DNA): TGTGCCAGCAGTCCTGCCGTCGGGACAGCGACGGATACGCAGTATTTT. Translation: CASSPAVGTATDTQYF.

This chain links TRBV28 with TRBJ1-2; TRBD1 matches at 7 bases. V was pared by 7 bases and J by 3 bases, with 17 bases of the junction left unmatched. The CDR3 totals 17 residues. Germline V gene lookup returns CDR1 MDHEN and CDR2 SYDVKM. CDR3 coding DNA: TGTGCCAGCAAAATGTTACCAGGGGGAGGGACAGACTATGGCTACACCTTC. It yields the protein CASKMLPGGGTDYGYTF.

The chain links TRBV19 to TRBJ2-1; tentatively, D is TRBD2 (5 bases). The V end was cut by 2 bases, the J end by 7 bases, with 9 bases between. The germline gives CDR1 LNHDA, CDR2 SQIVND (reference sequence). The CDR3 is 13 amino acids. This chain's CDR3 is CASSILGGNEQFF. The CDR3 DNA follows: TGTGCCAGTAGTATACTTGGCGGGAATGAGCAGTTCTTC.

The CDR3 is CASSQDLGTGEFYGYTF. For the CDR3, the DNA is TGCGCCAGCAGCCAAGATCTGGGGACAGGGGAGTTCTATGGCTACACCTTC. The genes are TRBV4-3 and TRBJ1-2; TRBD1 agrees at 10 bases. With V trimmed by 0 bases and J by 4 bases, 8 bases remained unmatched. CDR3 length: 17 residues. Germline V gene lookup returns CDR1 LGHNA and CDR2 YSLEER.

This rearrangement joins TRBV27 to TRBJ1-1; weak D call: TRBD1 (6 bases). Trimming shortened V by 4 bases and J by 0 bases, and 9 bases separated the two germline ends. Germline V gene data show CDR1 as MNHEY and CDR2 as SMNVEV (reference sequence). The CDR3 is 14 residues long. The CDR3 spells CASSSGVVNTEAFF. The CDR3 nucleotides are TGTGCCAGCAGTTCAGGGGTTGTGAACACTGAAGCTTTCTTT.

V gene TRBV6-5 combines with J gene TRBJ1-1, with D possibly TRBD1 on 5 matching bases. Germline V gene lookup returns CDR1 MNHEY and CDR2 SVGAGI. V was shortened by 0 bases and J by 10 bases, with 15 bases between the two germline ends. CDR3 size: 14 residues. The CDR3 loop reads CASSYSRQAGTAFF. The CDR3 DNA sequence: TGTGCCAGCAGTTACTCCCGGCAGGCAGGGACAGCTTTCTTT.

As DNA, the CDR3 is TGCGCCAGCAGTCGACTAGCGGGGCCCACCTACGAGCAGTACTTC. Translation gives CASSRLAGPTYEQYF. The chain couples TRBV10-2 to TRBJ2-7; 11 bases fit TRBD2. The V gene's germline CDR1 is WSHSY and CDR2 SAAADI. V lost 5 bases to trimming and J lost 2 bases; unmatched junction nucleotides: 5. CDR3 length: 15 residues.

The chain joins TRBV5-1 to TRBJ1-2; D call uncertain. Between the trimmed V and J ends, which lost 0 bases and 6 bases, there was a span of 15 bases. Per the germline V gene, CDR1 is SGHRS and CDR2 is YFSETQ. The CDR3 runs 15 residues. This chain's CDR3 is CASSLADSAVNGYTF. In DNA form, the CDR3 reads TGCGCCAGCAGCTTGGCTGACTCGGCGGTAAATGGCTACACCTTC.

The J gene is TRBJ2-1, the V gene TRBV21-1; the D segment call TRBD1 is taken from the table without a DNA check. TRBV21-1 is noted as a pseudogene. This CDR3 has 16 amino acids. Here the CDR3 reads CASSKEKDTLYNEQFF. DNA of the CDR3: TGTGCCAGCAGCAAGGAGAAGGACACACTCTACAATGAGCAGTTCTTC.

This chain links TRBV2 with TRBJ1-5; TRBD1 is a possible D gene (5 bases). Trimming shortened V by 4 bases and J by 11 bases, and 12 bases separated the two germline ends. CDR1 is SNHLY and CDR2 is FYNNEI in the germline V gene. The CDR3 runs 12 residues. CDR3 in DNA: TGTGCCAGCAGTGCGAGGACATCTGCCCAGCATTTT. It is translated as CASSARTSAQHF.

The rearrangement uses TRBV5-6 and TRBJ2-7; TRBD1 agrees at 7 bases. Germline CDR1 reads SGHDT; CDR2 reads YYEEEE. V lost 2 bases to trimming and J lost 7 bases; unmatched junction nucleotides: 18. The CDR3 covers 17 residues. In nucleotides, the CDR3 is TGTGCCAGCAGCTTAAGACCCGGGACAGTAGTGCGCCGGGAGCAGTACTTC. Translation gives CASSLRPGTVVRREQYF.

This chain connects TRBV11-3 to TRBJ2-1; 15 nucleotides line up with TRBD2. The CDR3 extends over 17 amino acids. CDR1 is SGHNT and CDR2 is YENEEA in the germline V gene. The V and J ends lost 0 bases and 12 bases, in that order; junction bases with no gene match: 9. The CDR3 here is CASSLDPGLAGGGRQFF. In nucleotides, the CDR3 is TGTGCCAGCAGCTTAGATCCGGGACTAGCGGGGGGTGGGAGGCAGTTCTTC.

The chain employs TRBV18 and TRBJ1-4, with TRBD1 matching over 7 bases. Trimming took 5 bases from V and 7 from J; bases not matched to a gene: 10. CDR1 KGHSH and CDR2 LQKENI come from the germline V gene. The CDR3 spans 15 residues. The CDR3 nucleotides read TGTGCCAGCTCATCTAGGACAGGTTCAGCTGAAAAACTGTTTTTT. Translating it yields CASSSRTGSAEKLFF.

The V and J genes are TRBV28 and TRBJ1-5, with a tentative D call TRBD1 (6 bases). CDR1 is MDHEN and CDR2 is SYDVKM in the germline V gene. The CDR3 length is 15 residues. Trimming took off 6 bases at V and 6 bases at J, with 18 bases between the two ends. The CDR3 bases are TGTGCCAGCAGCGAATTACGCAGGGGAAGTCAGCCCCAGCATTTT. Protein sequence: CASSELRRGSQPQHF.

This CDR3 is CSVETPGQSFRQYF. The DNA for the CDR3 is TGCAGCGTTGAAACACCGGGACAGAGCTTTAGGCAGTACTTC. The chain links TRBV29-1 to TRBJ2-7; 7 bases agree with TRBD1. This CDR3 region has 14 residues. After removal of 2 bases from V and 9 bases from J, the junction contained 13 bases not matched to a gene. The germline gives CDR1 SQVTM, CDR2 ANQGSEA.

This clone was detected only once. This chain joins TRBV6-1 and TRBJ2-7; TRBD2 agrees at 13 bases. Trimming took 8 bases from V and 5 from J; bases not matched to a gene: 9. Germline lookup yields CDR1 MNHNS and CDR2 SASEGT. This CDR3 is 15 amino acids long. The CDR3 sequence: CASHGLAGATHEQYF. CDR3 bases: TGTGCCAGCCATGGACTAGCGGGAGCGACCCACGAGCAGTACTTC.

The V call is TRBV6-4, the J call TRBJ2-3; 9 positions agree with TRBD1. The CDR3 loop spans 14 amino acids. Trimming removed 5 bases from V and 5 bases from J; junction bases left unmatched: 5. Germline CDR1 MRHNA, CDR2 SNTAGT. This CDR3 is CASSSGTGIDTQYF. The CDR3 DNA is TGTGCCAGCAGTTCTGGGACAGGGATAGATACGCAGTATTTT.

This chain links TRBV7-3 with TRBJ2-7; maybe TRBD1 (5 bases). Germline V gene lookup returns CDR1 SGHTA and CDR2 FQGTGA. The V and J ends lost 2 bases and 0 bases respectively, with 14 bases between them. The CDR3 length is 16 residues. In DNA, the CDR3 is TGTGCCAGCAGCTTATCGGGTTTTGACAGCTCCTACGAGCAGTACTTC. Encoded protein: CASSLSGFDSSYEQYF.

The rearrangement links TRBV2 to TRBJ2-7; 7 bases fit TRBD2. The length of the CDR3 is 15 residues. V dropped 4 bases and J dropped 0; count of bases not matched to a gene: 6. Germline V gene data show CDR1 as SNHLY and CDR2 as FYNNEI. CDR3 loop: CASSGAGESSYEQYF. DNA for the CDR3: TGTGCCAGCAGTGGTGCGGGGGAAAGCTCCTACGAGCAGTACTTC.

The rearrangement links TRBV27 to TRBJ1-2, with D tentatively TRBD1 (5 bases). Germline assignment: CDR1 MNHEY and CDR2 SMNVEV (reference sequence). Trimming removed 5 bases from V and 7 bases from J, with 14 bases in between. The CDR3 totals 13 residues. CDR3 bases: TGTGCCAGCAGTCCCTGGGACGGTAGTGGCTACACCTTC. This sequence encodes CASSPWDGSGYTF.

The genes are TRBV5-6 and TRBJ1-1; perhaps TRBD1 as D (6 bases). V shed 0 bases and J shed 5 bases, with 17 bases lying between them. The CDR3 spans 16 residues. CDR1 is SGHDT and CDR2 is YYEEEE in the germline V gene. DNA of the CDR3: TGTGCCAGCAGCTTGGTGTCAGGGGATGGGAGGACTGAAGCTTTCTTT. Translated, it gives CASSLVSGDGRTEAFF.

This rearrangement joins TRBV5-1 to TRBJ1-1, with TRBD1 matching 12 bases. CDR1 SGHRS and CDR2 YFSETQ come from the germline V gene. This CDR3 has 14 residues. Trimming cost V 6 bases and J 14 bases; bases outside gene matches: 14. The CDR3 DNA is TGCGCCAGCATCCCCCAACCGGGACAGGGGGCCGAGTTCTTT. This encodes CASIPQPGQGAEFF.

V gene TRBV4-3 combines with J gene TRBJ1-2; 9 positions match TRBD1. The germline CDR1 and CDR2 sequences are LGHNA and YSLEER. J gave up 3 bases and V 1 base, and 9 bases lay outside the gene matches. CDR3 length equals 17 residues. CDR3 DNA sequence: TGCGCCAGCAGCCAAGCTTCTCGGGGACAGGGACACTATGGCTACACCTTC. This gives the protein CASSQASRGQGHYGYTF.

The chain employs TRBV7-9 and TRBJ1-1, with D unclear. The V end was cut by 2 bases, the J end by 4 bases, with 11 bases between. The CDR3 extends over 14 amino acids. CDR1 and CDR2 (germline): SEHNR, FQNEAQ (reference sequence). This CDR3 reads CASSLSGWGTEAFF. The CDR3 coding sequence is TGTGCCAGCAGCTTAAGTGGATGGGGCACTGAAGCTTTCTTT. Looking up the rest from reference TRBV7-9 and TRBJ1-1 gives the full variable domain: DTGVSQNPRHKITKRGQNVTFRCDPISEHNRLYWYRQTLGQGPEFLTYFQNEAQLEKSRLLSDRFSAERPKGSFSTLEIQRTEQGDSAMYLCASSLSGWGTEAFFGQGTRLTVV.

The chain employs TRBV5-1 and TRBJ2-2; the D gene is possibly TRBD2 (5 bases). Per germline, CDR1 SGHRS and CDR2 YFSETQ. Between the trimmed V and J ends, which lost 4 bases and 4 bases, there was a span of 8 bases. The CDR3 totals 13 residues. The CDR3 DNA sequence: TGCGCCAGCAGCCAGGACTCCACCGGGGAGCTGTTTTTT. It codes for CASSQDSTGELFF.

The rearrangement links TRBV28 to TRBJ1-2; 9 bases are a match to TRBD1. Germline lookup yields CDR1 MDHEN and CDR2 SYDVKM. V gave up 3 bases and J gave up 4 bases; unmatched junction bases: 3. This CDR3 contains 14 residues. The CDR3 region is CASSLPGQGYGYTF. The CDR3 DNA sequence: TGTGCCAGCAGTTTGCCGGGACAGGGCTATGGCTACACCTTC.

The CDR3 here is CASSISSGGQTQYF. In nucleotides, the CDR3 is TGCGCCAGCAGCATTAGTTCAGGGGGCCAGACCCAGTACTTC. The chain uses TRBV5-1 and TRBJ2-5; TRBD1 matches 8 bases. J lost 6 bases, V lost 4 bases, and 8 bases had no gene match. The CDR3 length is 14 residues. From germline, CDR1 is SGHRS and CDR2 YFSETQ. Complete variable domain (other parts from reference TRBV5-1 and TRBJ2-5): KAGVTQTPRYLIKTRGQQVTLSCSPISGHRSVSWYQQTPGQGLQFLFEYFSETQRNKGNFPGRFSGRQFSNSRSEMNVSTLELGDSALYLCASSISSGGQTQYFGPGTRLLVL.

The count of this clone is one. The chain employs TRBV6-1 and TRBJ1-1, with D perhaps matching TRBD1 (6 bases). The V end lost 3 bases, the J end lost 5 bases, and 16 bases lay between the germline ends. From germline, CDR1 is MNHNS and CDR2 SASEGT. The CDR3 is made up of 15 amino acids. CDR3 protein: CASSDGRNRETEAFF. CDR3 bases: TGTGCCAGCAGTGACGGAAGGAACAGGGAGACTGAAGCTTTCTTT.

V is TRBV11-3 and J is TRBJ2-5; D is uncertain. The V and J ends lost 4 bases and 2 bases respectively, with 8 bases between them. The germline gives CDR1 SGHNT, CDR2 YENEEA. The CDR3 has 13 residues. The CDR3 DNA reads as TGTGCCAGCAGCTCGACTGTTCAAGAGACCCAGTACTTC. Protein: CASSSTVQETQYF.